A few counts support the clone carrying this T cell receptor beta chain. In the study's own analysis: Amplification from reference gene primers served as the basis for estimated nucleated cell counts. Clones were read by immunoSEQ multiplex PCR, and TCRdb kept only the in-frame ones, dropping some. V and J calls plus clone size are reproduced from that table; the DNA served to infer D and trimming. The sample records 150,000 to 200,000 clones, 60% to 85% being singletons. The data stem from a study of blood T cell repertoires in COVID-19. About the study: Sites across the United States, Italy and Spain contributed samples from acute and convalescent COVID-19. T cells, B-cell-depleted T cells, or PBMCs provided the cDNA or gDNA that served as material.

While infection was still active, Seattle patients were enrolled and then followed longitudinally. V was shortened by 4 bases and J by 0 bases, with 12 bases between the two germline ends. The germline V gene encodes CDR1 LNHNV and CDR2 YYDKDF (reference sequence). There are 15 residues in the CDR3. This clonotype was obtained from a woman aged 55-70 years with COVID-19, enrolled during active disease. The source material was peripheral blood. The chain has TRBV15 and TRBJ1-2; D may be TRBD1 (5 bases). This chain's CDR3 is CATSIEGLPNYGYTF. The CDR3 DNA sequence: TGTGCCACCAGCATCGAGGGACTGCCTAACTATGGCTACACCTTC. The full variable domain, with the rest looked up from reference TRBV15 and TRBJ1-2, is DAMVIQNPRYQVTQFGKPVTLSCSQTLNHNVMYWYQQKSSQAPKLLFHYYDKDFNNEADTPDNFQSRRPNTSFCFLDIRSPGLGDTAMYLCATSIEGLPNYGYTFGSGTRLTVV.